These T cell receptor beta chains were read from a single sample in a study of regulatory T cells in long-lasting Graves disease. Using its own MiXCR run on the multiplex PCR reads, TCRdb lists one record per CDR3 protein. Here the sample spans a few hundred thousand distinct CDR3 sequences, roughly a quarter being singletons. The input for sequencing was peripheral blood mononuclear cells (PBMCs), taken when the disease was refractory, from a patient treated with antithyroid drugs. These receptors originate from a female donor with Graves disease. Both conserved end residues are part of each CDR3. A D gene is named only where the DNA matches it firmly. Expanded clones are given a class, and other clones once, few, many or no size at all.

>-|TRBV27|TRBJ1-5|-
TGTGCCAGCAGTTCACATAATCAGCCCCAGCATTTT
CASSSHNQPQHF
>few|TRBV4-3|TRBJ1-5|-
TGCGCCAGCAGCCAAGACAGGGCGACGGATCAGCCCCAGCATTTT
CASSQDRATDQPQHF
>few|TRBV18|TRBJ2-7|TRBD2
TGTGCCAGCTCATGGACTAGCGGGACTGGGTACGAGCAGTACTTC
CASSWTSGTGYEQYF
>-|TRBV7-9|TRBJ1-2|-
TGTGCCAGCAGCCCTGCCTGGGATGGGTCGGGCTATGGCTACACCTTC
CASSPAWDGSGYGYTF
>few|TRBV6-1|TRBJ2-2|TRBD2
TGTGCCAGCAAGGGAGGGCGGGTAAACACCGGGGAGCTGTTTTTT
CASKGGRVNTGELFF
>-|TRBV7-9|TRBJ2-7|-
TGTGCCAGCAGCTTAGTCCAAGGTACCGAGCAGTACTTC
CASSLVQGTEQYF
>many|TRBV2|TRBJ2-2|-
TGTGCCACGAGGGGGGCCGGGGGAACCGGGGAGCTGTTTTTT
CATRGAGGTGELFF
>-|TRBV25-1|TRBJ2-4|TRBD2
TGTGCCAGCAGTCCCCCGGGCGGGGGTTACATTCAGTACTTC
CASSPPGGGYIQYF
>-|TRBV5-1|TRBJ2-7|-
TGCGCCAGCAGGGAAGCCTACGAGCAGTACTTC
CASREAYEQYF
>many|TRBV2|TRBJ1-1|TRBD1
TGTGCCAGCACCCTACAGGGGAGGAACACTGAAGCTTTCTTT
CASTLQGRNTEAFF
>-|TRBV19|TRBJ2-2|-
TGTGCCAGCACGGACCGCATGACCGGGGAGCTGTTTTTT
CASTDRMTGELFF
>few|TRBV6-9|TRBJ2-5|TRBD2
TGTGCCAGCAGTTACGGGGCTAGCGGGAACCCCCAGTACTTC
CASSYGASGNPQYF
>few|TRBV5-5|TRBJ1-1|-
TGTGCCAGCAGCTTACCCACAGGGAACACTGAAGCTTTCTTT
CASSLPTGNTEAFF
>many|TRBV2|TRBJ1-2|-
TGTGCCAGCGCATTCGAGGTATCCCTCTATGGCTACACCTTC
CASAFEVSLYGYTF
>-|TRBV19|TRBJ1-1|TRBD1
TGTGCCAGTACTCGGGACAGGGTAATCACTGAAGCTTTCTTT
CASTRDRVITEAFF
>few|TRBV7-8|TRBJ1-2|-
TGTGCCAGCAGCTCCCTTTATGGGGGCGGCTATGGCTACACCTTC
CASSSLYGGGYGYTF
>many|TRBV7-3|TRBJ2-2|TRBD2
TGTGCCAGCAGCCCCAGCCGCGGGACTATCAACACCGGGGAGCTGTTTTTT
CASSPSRGTINTGELFF
>few|TRBV30|TRBJ1-5|-
TGTGCCTGGAGTGTCCGGGATTTCAAGCAGCCCCAGCATTTT
CAWSVRDFKQPQHF
>many|TRBV28|TRBJ2-7|TRBD1
TGTGCCAGCAGACAGGGGGGAAGCTCCTACGAGCAGTACTTC
CASRQGGSSYEQYF
>few|TRBV7-2|TRBJ2-3|-
TGTGCCAGCAGCTCTCAAGGCGGCGGGGCAGATACGCAGTATTTT
CASSSQGGGADTQYF
>-|TRBV7-2|TRBJ2-7|TRBD2
TGTGCCAGCAGCCCCCAAACTAGCGGGATGGGGTCCCCCTACGAGCAGTACTTC
CASSPQTSGMGSPYEQYF
>-|TRBV3-1|TRBJ2-7|-
TGTGCCAGCAGCCAATATGGGGGCTACGAGCAGTACTTC
CASSQYGGYEQYF
>-|TRBV2|TRBJ2-7|-
TGTGCCAGCAGCGTCGGCCCGGGACTCACCTACGAGCAGTACTTC
CASSVGPGLTYEQYF
>many|TRBV2|TRBJ1-5|-
TGTGCCAGCAGTGATTTGGTAGCTAATCAGCCCCAGCATTTT
CASSDLVANQPQHF
>many|TRBV20-1|TRBJ1-2|-
TGCAGTGCTAGGGAGGGGGGCGCGAACTATGGCTACACCTTC
CSAREGGANYGYTF
>-|TRBV6-2/TRBV6-3|TRBJ2-2|TRBD2
TGTGCCAGCAGTCACGGGGCGGGAGTCACCGGGGAGCTGTTTTTT
CASSHGAGVTGELFF
>few|TRBV20-1|TRBJ2-7|-
TGCAGTGCTAGAATCGACAGTTACGAGCAGTACTTC
CSARIDSYEQYF
>few|TRBV18|TRBJ2-5|TRBD2
TGTGCCAGCTCGGGGACTAGCAGTCGGCTCCAAGAGACCCAGTACTTC
CASSGTSSRLQETQYF
>few|TRBV7-3|TRBJ2-7|-
TGTGCCAGCAGCGAGAGGACAGTCAACTACGAGCAGTACTTC
CASSERTVNYEQYF
>many|TRBV5-1|TRBJ1-2|-
TGCGCCAGCAGCTTACGCCAGCGCGAGTATGGCTACACCTTC
CASSLRQREYGYTF
>-|TRBV19|TRBJ2-2|TRBD2
TGTGCCAGTAGTATGGGACTAGCGGGAGTCCGGGAGCTGTTTTTT
CASSMGLAGVRELFF
>many|TRBV6-2/TRBV6-3|TRBJ2-7|-
TGTGCCAGCAGTTACCCTATGACAGGAATTTACGCCTACGAGCAGTACTTC
CASSYPMTGIYAYEQYF
>few|TRBV15|TRBJ2-7|TRBD1
TGTGCCACCAGCAGAGATCAGACAGGGGTCTATGGTGAGCAGTACTTC
CATSRDQTGVYGEQYF
>many|TRBV2|TRBJ1-5|-
TGTGCCAGCAGTGAACCGGCCGCAGGGGCTCGGCAGCCCCAGCATTTT
CASSEPAAGARQPQHF
>few|TRBV7-6|TRBJ2-7|TRBD2
TGTGCCAGCAGCTTAGCGCGCGGACTAGCGGGCATAGGAGGGCCGGGCTACGAGCAGTACTTC
CASSLARGLAGIGGPGYEQYF
>many|TRBV7-2|TRBJ1-2|-
TGTGCCAGCAGCTTAGCGTTGGCGGCAAATGGCTACACCTTC
CASSLALAANGYTF
>-|TRBV7-2|TRBJ2-6|TRBD1
TGTGCCAGCAGCTTAGTGGGGACAGGGGGCTCTGGGGCCAACGTCCTGACTTTC
CASSLVGTGGSGANVLTF
>-|TRBV11-2|TRBJ2-7|-
TGTGCCAGCAGCTCCGGAAGGGGACGCTACGAGCAGTACTTC
CASSSGRGRYEQYF
>few|TRBV9|TRBJ2-2|-
TGTGCCAGCAGCCGCCGAGGGGGAGAACAGGGACGGTTGACCGGGGAGCTGTTTTTT
CASSRRGGEQGRLTGELFF
>few|TRBV20-1|TRBJ2-7|TRBD1
TGCAGTGCTAGGCAGGACAGGTTGGGGGACGAGCAGTACTTC
CSARQDRLGDEQYF
>-|TRBV19|TRBJ2-2|TRBD2
TGTGCCAGTAGTTGGAATCCTAGCGGGAGCCCCGGGGAGCTGTTTTTT
CASSWNPSGSPGELFF
>-|TRBV20-1|TRBJ2-1|-
TGCAGTGCTAGAGATAATAGCGGTTACAATGAGCAGTTCTTC
CSARDNSGYNEQFF
>many|TRBV12-3/TRBV12-4|TRBJ2-5|TRBD2
TGTGCCAGCAGCGATCGGACTAGCGGGACCCAAGAGACCCAGTACTTC
CASSDRTSGTQETQYF
>many|TRBV6-2/TRBV6-3|TRBJ1-5|TRBD1
TGTGCCAGCAGGGAAGGGACAGTCTACAATCAGCCCCAGCATTTT
CASREGTVYNQPQHF
>-|TRBV20-1|TRBJ1-4|-
TGCAGTGCTAGGTCGACAGGTGCAACTAATGAAAAACTGTTTTTT
CSARSTGATNEKLFF
>many|TRBV12-3/TRBV12-4|TRBJ1-2|TRBD1
TGTGCCAGCAGTCCCGGACAGGGCTCCTTTTTCGGCTACACCTTC
CASSPGQGSFFGYTF
>many|TRBV7-2|TRBJ2-5|-
TGTGCCAGCAGCTTAGCGCAGGGCATAGAGACCCAGTACTTC
CASSLAQGIETQYF
>few|TRBV7-3|TRBJ1-2|-
TGTGCCAGCAGCATCCCCAAGTCTGGCTACACCTTC
CASSIPKSGYTF
>-|TRBV18|TRBJ2-7|-
TGTGCCAGCTCACCAGGGGCAGTCTTTTCCTACGAGCAGTACTTC
CASSPGAVFSYEQYF
>-|TRBV30|TRBJ2-1|-
TGTGCCTGGAGTGTAACCCTACTGAATGAGCAGTTCTTC
CAWSVTLLNEQFF
>many|TRBV30|TRBJ1-4|TRBD1
TGTGCCTGGAGGCAGGGGGACGGTAATGAAAAACTGTTTTTT
CAWRQGDGNEKLFF